This passage covers 16 T cell receptor beta chains from one sample sequenced in a study of radiotherapy plus CTLA-4 blockade in lung cancer. TCRdb's table, derived via immunoSEQ multiplex PCR, lists solely in-frame clones and lacks some. The sample holds about 60,000 clones; around four fifths are singletons and the top ten take about 4.2%. The sequences come from peripheral blood, collected from a patient treated with radiotherapy plus ipilimumab. The receptors here all came from a human donor with non-small cell lung cancer who had a partial response to radiotherapy plus ipilimumab.

V and J are TRBV30 and TRBJ2-1; 9 bases fit TRBD2. Germline loops: CDR1 GTSNPN, CDR2 SVGIG (reference sequence). The ends lost 1 base at V and 5 bases at J; junction bases unmatched: 6. This CDR3 is 15 amino acids long. The CDR3 region is CAWSAGTSRNNEQFF. In DNA, the CDR3 is TGTGCCTGGAGTGCCGGGACTAGCAGAAACAATGAGCAGTTCTTC.

This rearrangement joins TRBV2 to TRBJ2-3; 9 nucleotides agree with TRBD2. J gave up 4 bases and V 7 bases, and 15 bases lay outside the gene matches. From germline, CDR1 is SNHLY and CDR2 FYNNEI. The CDR3 runs 17 residues. The CDR3 DNA sequence: TGTGCCAGCACCCCACCTGGGGCGGGAGGGAGAGCAGATACGCAGTATTTT. It specifies CASTPPGAGGRADTQYF. The full variable domain, its missing parts supplied by reference TRBV2 and TRBJ2-3, is EPEVTQTPSHQVTQMGQEVILRCVPISNHLYFYWYRQILGQKVEFLVSFYNNEISEKSEIFDDQFSVERPDGSNFTLKIRSTKLEDSAMYFCASTPPGAGGRADTQYFGPGTRLTVL.

The V gene is TRBV6-6, the J gene TRBJ2-3, with 8 positions matching TRBD1. CDR1 and CDR2 from the germline V gene are MNHNY and SVGAGI (reference sequence). This CDR3 has 13 residues. The V segment lost 6 bases and the J segment 5 bases; nucleotides outside the gene matches: 4. Here the CDR3 reads CASRETGEDTQYF. DNA of the CDR3: TGTGCCAGCAGAGAGACAGGGGAAGATACGCAGTATTTT.

V and J are TRBV30 and TRBJ2-6, with D maybe TRBD1 (6 bases). Trimming shortened V by 2 bases and J by 4 bases, and 15 bases separated the two germline ends. Germline CDR1 GTSNPN, CDR2 SVGIG (reference sequence). The CDR3 is made up of 16 amino acids. CDR3 in amino acids: CAWSSGTGLGANVLTF. The CDR3 DNA follows: TGTGCCTGGAGTAGCGGCACAGGGCTCGGGGCCAACGTCCTGACTTTC.

The genes are TRBV5-6 and TRBJ2-5, with a weak D call TRBD1 (5 bases). Germline loops: CDR1 SGHDT, CDR2 YYEEEE. This CDR3 contains 16 residues. The V and J ends lost 2 bases and 3 bases respectively, with 17 bases between them. The CDR3 here is CASSLLQVGAEETQYF. The CDR3 DNA reads TGTGCCAGCAGCTTACTACAGGTAGGCGCGGAAGAGACCCAGTACTTC.

The gene calls are TRBV7-7 and TRBJ2-1, with D maybe TRBD1 (5 bases). Germline assignment: CDR1 SSHAT and CDR2 FNYEAQ (reference sequence). Trimming pared 2 bases from V and 4 bases from J, leaving 9 bases between. This CDR3 spans 14 amino acids. The CDR3 here is CASSLQPGYNEQFF. In DNA, the CDR3 is TGTGCCAGCAGCTTACAACCAGGGTACAATGAGCAGTTCTTC.

The chain joins TRBV18 to TRBJ2-1; the match to TRBD1 covers 11 bases. CDR1 is KGHSH and CDR2 is LQKENI in the germline V gene. Unmatched junction bases numbered 2, after V lost 5 bases and J lost 2 bases. The CDR3 extends over 15 amino acids. CDR3 DNA: TGTGCCAGCTCATCGGGACAGGGGGCCTACAATGAGCAGTTCTTC. It specifies CASSSGQGAYNEQFF.

This sequence joins TRBV18 and TRBJ2-7, with TRBD1 as a possible D gene (6 bases). The ends were cut back, 2 bases at V and 3 bases at J, with 11 bases in the middle. Germline V CDR1 and CDR2: KGHSH, LQKENI. CDR3 size: 14 residues. The CDR3 coding sequence is TGTGCCAGCTCACCAATAATACAGGGCTACGAGCAGTACTTC. Encoded protein: CASSPIIQGYEQYF.

The chain links TRBV2 to TRBJ2-1; D may be TRBD2 (5 bases). CDR1 SNHLY and CDR2 FYNNEI come from the germline V gene. The CDR3 extends over 12 amino acids. V lost 6 bases, J lost 8 bases, and 11 bases lay in between. The CDR3: CASREEAYEQFF. In DNA, the CDR3 is TGTGCCAGCAGGGAGGAGGCGTATGAGCAGTTCTTC.

The rearrangement uses TRBV27 and TRBJ2-2, with a tentative D call TRBD1 (5 bases). Germline CDR1 reads MNHEY; CDR2 reads SMNVEV (reference sequence). V lost 2 bases and J 4 bases, leaving 14 bases between the germline ends. This CDR3 has 16 amino acids. CDR3 sequence reads: CASSLPQGFRTGELFF. CDR3 nucleotides: TGTGCCAGCAGTTTACCGCAGGGTTTTCGCACCGGGGAGCTGTTTTTT.

The V and J genes are TRBV27 and TRBJ2-1, with no clear D. Germline CDR1 and CDR2: MNHEY and SMNVEV (reference sequence). V was pared by 10 bases and J by 0 bases, with 10 bases between. The CDR3 is made up of 13 amino acids. CDR3 protein: CATRLSSYNEQFF. The CDR3 bases are TGTGCCACCCGCCTGAGCTCCTACAATGAGCAGTTCTTC.

V gene TRBV2 combines with J gene TRBJ1-1; a weak D match, TRBD1 (5 bases). In germline, CDR1 is SNHLY, CDR2 FYNNEI. The CDR3 runs to 13 residues. Trimming shortened V by 8 bases and J by 0 bases, and 10 bases separated the two germline ends. DNA for the CDR3: TGTGCCAGCGGGGCGTACATGAACACTGAAGCTTTCTTT. Translated: CASGAYMNTEAFF.

The genes are TRBV28 and TRBJ1-2, with 7 bases fitting TRBD1. Trimming took 5 bases from V and 2 from J; bases not matched to a gene: 11. This CDR3 comprises 16 residues. Germline CDR1 and CDR2: MDHEN and SYDVKM. The CDR3, as DNA: TGTGCCAGCAGTCTCCCCCAGGGGGGACCGAACTATGGCTACACCTTC. Protein: CASSLPQGGPNYGYTF.

This chain joins TRBV18 and TRBJ2-3; D possibly corresponds to TRBD2 (5 bases). The CDR3 extends over 15 amino acids. V lost 3 bases and J 0 bases, leaving 10 bases between the germline ends. In germline, CDR1 is KGHSH, CDR2 LQKENI. The CDR3 region is CASSPQRESTDTQYF. Written as DNA, the CDR3 is TGTGCCAGCTCACCGCAAAGGGAGAGCACAGATACGCAGTATTTT.

This clone was seen just once. This chain joins TRBV28 and TRBJ2-7; 8 bases align to TRBD2. The germline gives CDR1 MDHEN, CDR2 SYDVKM. This CDR3 is 15 amino acids long. Germline trimming cut 6 bases from V and 2 bases from J; bases unmatched to any gene: 9. The CDR3 spells CASRIEGSGTYEQYF. CDR3 DNA sequence: TGTGCCAGCAGAATAGAAGGTAGCGGGACCTACGAGCAGTACTTC.

This clone was observed a single time. The rearrangement joins TRBV9 to TRBJ2-3, with 12 bases identical to TRBD2. This CDR3 contains 15 residues. The V gene's germline CDR1 is SGDLS and CDR2 YYNGEE. Trimming at V came to 2 bases and at J to 7 bases, leaving 5 bases not matched to a gene. The chain's CDR3 is CASSVTSGSRYTQYF. CDR3 DNA: TGTGCCAGCAGCGTGACTAGCGGGAGTAGGTATACGCAGTATTTT.